This T cell receptor (beta chain) was retrieved from a study of blood T cell repertoires in COVID-19. The assay was immunoSEQ multiplex PCR, and TCRdb's table has in-frame clones only and misses some. Among tens of thousands of clones, about 94% were seen once, and the ten largest hold around 4%. The germline V gene has CDR1 WNHNN and CDR2 SYGVQD (reference sequence). The CDR3 has 13 amino acids. Deletions cut 3 bases from V and 4 bases from J, with 9 bases between. The sample was peripheral blood. This sequence originates from a human donor with active COVID-19. The donor label of this sample is uncertain. The chain carries TRBV10-1 and TRBJ2-5; D perhaps matches TRBD1 (6 bases). The CDR3 sequence is CASSDGTRETQYF. Written as DNA, the CDR3 is TGCGCCAGCAGTGACGGGACAAGAGAGACCCAGTACTTC.